Below, one T cell receptor (beta chain) is given with its context. The antigen remains undetermined. These data come from a study of shared clonotypes between healthy human individuals. Study summary: The plates for each donor numbered three CD4 naive, three CD4 memory, two CD8 naive and one CD8 memory. Study-level findings and limits: The low donor count limited represented genetic and exposure-history diversity.

The V end lost 2 bases, the J end lost 4 bases, and 12 bases lay between the germline ends. Germline loops: CDR1 SNHLY, CDR2 FYNNEI. The CDR3 has 14 residues. Profiled with immunoSEQ multiplex PCR; TCRdb holds only in-frame clones, not every one. The sample includes about 2.4 million clones, 85% to 95% of them seen just once. The authors divided CD4+ cells into CD45RA+ naive and CD45RA-negative memory subsets. Sequenced input: naive CD4+ T cells sorted from blood. Subset noted: CD45RA+ positively selected. The chain couples TRBV2 to TRBJ2-7; TRBD2 might be the D (6 bases). This receptor was identified in a man younger than 35 in good health. The CDR3 DNA reads TGTGCCAGCAGTGAAATGAGGGCGGGATACGAGCAGTACTTC. As protein: CASSEMRAGYEQYF.